The rows below give T cell receptor beta chains drawn from one sample of a study of Ad26.COV2.S vaccination and SARS-CoV-2 variants. Data came from immunoSEQ multiplex PCR; TCRdb stores just in-frame clones and leaves some out. The sample holds 350,000 to 400,000 clones, roughly nine tenths seen once. This material consisted of peripheral blood, taken in a trial of Ad26.COV2.S vaccine versus placebo. The receptor set was obtained from a person between 18 and 59 years old who received the Ad26.COV2.S COVID-19 vaccine or a placebo. Each CDR3 is given with its conserved first and last residue. D genes are given only for firm matches. Only part of the rows carry a size: once, few, many, or a class if the clone is expanded.

v_call: TRBV27; cdr3_length: 17; clone_size: .; d_call: TRBD1; j_call: TRBJ2-4; cdr3_nt: TGTGCCAGCAGTTCAATCGGACAGGGTGGTGCCCGAAACATTCAGTACTTC; cdr3_aa: CASSSIGQGGARNIQYF
v_call: TRBV9; cdr3_length: 14; clone_size: .; d_call: .; j_call: TRBJ1-5; cdr3_nt: TGTGCCAGCAGCCTGGGACCGAGCAATCAGCCCCAGCATTTT; cdr3_aa: CASSLGPSNQPQHF
v_call: TRBV6-5; cdr3_length: 12; clone_size: .; d_call: .; j_call: TRBJ1-1; cdr3_nt: TGTGCCACCCCCGCCGGGGGCACTGAAGCTTTCTTT; cdr3_aa: CATPAGGTEAFF
v_call: TRBV7-6; cdr3_length: 15; clone_size: .; d_call: .; j_call: TRBJ1-2; cdr3_nt: TGTGCCAGCAGCCCAAGAGGGCGCCCCAACTATGGCTACACCTTC; cdr3_aa: CASSPRGRPNYGYTF
v_call: TRBV3-1/TRBV3-2; cdr3_length: 15; clone_size: .; d_call: TRBD1; j_call: TRBJ1-2; cdr3_nt: TGTGCCAGCAGCCGGACAGGGAGAGGGATCTATGGCTACACCTTC; cdr3_aa: CASSRTGRGIYGYTF
v_call: TRBV19; cdr3_length: 14; clone_size: .; d_call: .; j_call: TRBJ2-3; cdr3_nt: TGTGCCAGCAAACAGGGCTGGGGCACAGATACGCAGTATTTT; cdr3_aa: CASKQGWGTDTQYF
v_call: TRBV7-8; cdr3_length: 15; clone_size: .; d_call: TRBD1; j_call: TRBJ1-1; cdr3_nt: TGTGCCAGCAGCCGGATGACAGGGGGGAACACTGAAGCTTTCTTT; cdr3_aa: CASSRMTGGNTEAFF
v_call: TRBV9; cdr3_length: 15; clone_size: .; d_call: .; j_call: TRBJ2-2; cdr3_nt: TGTGCCAGCAGCGGATACAGGGGGGGCACCGGGGAGCTGTTTTTT; cdr3_aa: CASSGYRGGTGELFF
v_call: TRBV13; cdr3_length: 13; clone_size: few; d_call: .; j_call: TRBJ1-2; cdr3_nt: TGTGCCAGCAGCTTAGGGACGAACTATGGCTACACCTTC; cdr3_aa: CASSLGTNYGYTF
v_call: TRBV7-9; cdr3_length: 15; clone_size: few; d_call: .; j_call: TRBJ1-2; cdr3_nt: TGTGCCAGCAGCCACGATGGGGGTTCTACCTATGGCTACACCTTC; cdr3_aa: CASSHDGGSTYGYTF
v_call: TRBV6-1; cdr3_length: 11; clone_size: .; d_call: .; j_call: TRBJ1-2; cdr3_nt: TGTGCCAGCAGTGAGGGGTATGGCTACACCTTC; cdr3_aa: CASSEGYGYTF
v_call: TRBV28; cdr3_length: 13; clone_size: .; d_call: TRBD1; j_call: TRBJ2-3; cdr3_nt: TGTGCCAGCCAGGGGGTACACACAGATACGCAGTATTTT; cdr3_aa: CASQGVHTDTQYF
v_call: TRBV3-1/TRBV3-2; cdr3_length: 14; clone_size: .; d_call: .; j_call: TRBJ1-4; cdr3_nt: TGTGCCAGCAGCCAATTGAGGGGGGGAGAAAAACTGTTTTTT; cdr3_aa: CASSQLRGGEKLFF
v_call: TRBV6-2/TRBV6-3; cdr3_length: 16; clone_size: .; d_call: TRBD2; j_call: TRBJ2-1; cdr3_nt: TGTGCCAGCAGTCGCCCGAGCGGGGGGTTATACAATGAGCAGTTCTTC; cdr3_aa: CASSRPSGGLYNEQFF
v_call: TRBV7-8; cdr3_length: 16; clone_size: .; d_call: .; j_call: TRBJ2-3; cdr3_nt: TGTGCCAGCAGCTTAGTGTCGGGGCGTAACACAGATACGCAGTATTTT; cdr3_aa: CASSLVSGRNTDTQYF
v_call: TRBV27; cdr3_length: 14; clone_size: .; d_call: .; j_call: TRBJ1-1; cdr3_nt: TGTGCCAGCAGTTTACAAGGGGCGGTCACTGAAGCTTTCTTT; cdr3_aa: CASSLQGAVTEAFF
v_call: TRBV6-4; cdr3_length: 11; clone_size: .; d_call: .; j_call: TRBJ1-2; cdr3_nt: TGTGCCAGCAGTGACTCGACTGGCTACACCTTC; cdr3_aa: CASSDSTGYTF
v_call: TRBV19; cdr3_length: 12; clone_size: .; d_call: .; j_call: TRBJ2-7; cdr3_nt: TGTGCCAGTAGCTCCAGGGGGGACGAGCAGTACTTC; cdr3_aa: CASSSRGDEQYF
v_call: TRBV4-1; cdr3_length: 18; clone_size: few; d_call: .; j_call: TRBJ1-6; cdr3_nt: TGCGCCAGCAGCCAAGAGGGACTCCCGAGCTCCTATAATTCACCCCTCCACTTT; cdr3_aa: CASSQEGLPSSYNSPLHF
v_call: TRBV19; cdr3_length: 15; clone_size: .; d_call: .; j_call: TRBJ1-2; cdr3_nt: TGTGCCAGTAGTATACGTTTCGGGGCAGTCTATGGCTACACCTTC; cdr3_aa: CASSIRFGAVYGYTF
v_call: TRBV12-3/TRBV12-4; cdr3_length: 13; clone_size: .; d_call: .; j_call: TRBJ2-7; cdr3_nt: TGTGCCAGCAGTGGGACCGTGACCTACGAGCAGTACTTC; cdr3_aa: CASSGTVTYEQYF
v_call: TRBV23-1; cdr3_length: 13; clone_size: .; d_call: .; j_call: TRBJ1-4; cdr3_nt: TGCGCCAGCAGTCCCCAAGGATCGGGAAAACTGTTTTTT; cdr3_aa: CASSPQGSGKLFF
v_call: TRBV7-9; cdr3_length: 13; clone_size: .; d_call: .; j_call: TRBJ2-7; cdr3_nt: TGTGCCAGCAGCTTCGGCCGGACCTACGAGCAGTACTTC; cdr3_aa: CASSFGRTYEQYF
v_call: TRBV3-1/TRBV3-2; cdr3_length: 16; clone_size: once; d_call: .; j_call: TRBJ1-4; cdr3_nt: TGTGCCAGCAGCCAAGGTTCAGAACAGGGCCGTGAAAAACTGTTTTTT; cdr3_aa: CASSQGSEQGREKLFF
v_call: TRBV7-8; cdr3_length: 16; clone_size: .; d_call: TRBD1; j_call: TRBJ1-5; cdr3_nt: TGTGCCAGCAGCTCGTATGGGACAGGGGGCTTACAGCCCCAGCATTTT; cdr3_aa: CASSSYGTGGLQPQHF
v_call: TRBV15; cdr3_length: 16; clone_size: once; d_call: TRBD1; j_call: TRBJ1-1; cdr3_nt: TGTGCCACCAGCAGAGGACAGGGGGACATGAACACTGAAGCTTTCTTT; cdr3_aa: CATSRGQGDMNTEAFF
v_call: TRBV11-2; cdr3_length: 15; clone_size: .; d_call: TRBD1; j_call: TRBJ1-4; cdr3_nt: TGTGCCAGCAGCTCCTCGGCAGGGGGCGTCGAAAAACTGTTTTTT; cdr3_aa: CASSSSAGGVEKLFF
v_call: TRBV19; cdr3_length: 16; clone_size: .; d_call: TRBD1; j_call: TRBJ2-3; cdr3_nt: TGTGCCAGACAGCCGGCGAGGACAGGGAAGAGAGATACGCAGTATTTT; cdr3_aa: CARQPARTGKRDTQYF
v_call: TRBV7-2; cdr3_length: 16; clone_size: .; d_call: .; j_call: TRBJ2-7; cdr3_nt: TGTGCCAGCAGCTTACTCGGGAGAGACAGGGCCTACGAGCAGTACTTC; cdr3_aa: CASSLLGRDRAYEQYF
v_call: TRBV2; cdr3_length: 16; clone_size: .; d_call: TRBD1; j_call: TRBJ2-2; cdr3_nt: TGTGCCAGCAGTGCCAGGACAGGGCGGAACACCGGGGAGCTGTTTTTT; cdr3_aa: CASSARTGRNTGELFF
v_call: TRBV6-2/TRBV6-3; cdr3_length: 16; clone_size: .; d_call: .; j_call: TRBJ2-7; cdr3_nt: TGTGCCAGCAGTTACCGCCCGGGACACCCACACTACGAGCAGTACTTC; cdr3_aa: CASSYRPGHPHYEQYF
v_call: TRBV10-1; cdr3_length: 13; clone_size: .; d_call: .; j_call: TRBJ2-3; cdr3_nt: TGCGCCAGCAGTGAGGTCAGCACAGATACGCAGTATTTT; cdr3_aa: CASSEVSTDTQYF
v_call: TRBV7-9; cdr3_length: 13; clone_size: few; d_call: TRBD1; j_call: TRBJ1-2; cdr3_nt: TGTGCCAGCAGCCTCCGGACAGGGGCTGGCTACACCTTC; cdr3_aa: CASSLRTGAGYTF
v_call: TRBV5-1; cdr3_length: 13; clone_size: .; d_call: .; j_call: TRBJ2-7; cdr3_nt: TGCGCCAGCAGCTTGGTCGTGGGGTTCGAGCAGTACTTC; cdr3_aa: CASSLVVGFEQYF
v_call: TRBV5-6; cdr3_length: 15; clone_size: .; d_call: TRBD1; j_call: TRBJ2-3; cdr3_nt: TGTGCCAGCAGCAGCAGGGACAGAGCCACAGATACGCAGTATTTT; cdr3_aa: CASSSRDRATDTQYF
v_call: TRBV5-8; cdr3_length: 14; clone_size: .; d_call: TRBD1; j_call: TRBJ2-2; cdr3_nt: TGTGCCAGCAATCGACAGGGTAGCACCGGGGAGCTGTTTTTT; cdr3_aa: CASNRQGSTGELFF
v_call: TRBV11-3; cdr3_length: 13; clone_size: .; d_call: TRBD2; j_call: TRBJ2-3; cdr3_nt: TGTGCCAGCAGCTCCCGGGGGGGAGATACGCAGTATTTT; cdr3_aa: CASSSRGGDTQYF
v_call: TRBV7-2; cdr3_length: 13; clone_size: .; d_call: .; j_call: TRBJ2-5; cdr3_nt: TGTGCCAGCAGCTTAAGTTCTTTCGAGACCCAGTACTTC; cdr3_aa: CASSLSSFETQYF
v_call: TRBV5-1; cdr3_length: 16; clone_size: .; d_call: TRBD2; j_call: TRBJ2-5; cdr3_nt: TGCGCCAGCAGCCTCTCTAGCGGGGGGTACCAAGAGACCCAGTACTTC; cdr3_aa: CASSLSSGGYQETQYF
v_call: TRBV18; cdr3_length: 14; clone_size: .; d_call: .; j_call: TRBJ1-4; cdr3_nt: TGTGCCAGCTCTAGGGGGAGTGTTAATGAAAAACTGTTTTTT; cdr3_aa: CASSRGSVNEKLFF
v_call: TRBV5-1; cdr3_length: 15; clone_size: few; d_call: .; j_call: TRBJ1-2; cdr3_nt: TGCTCCTCAGCTATCTCCGGGGGACCGGGCAAGCGCTACACCTTC; cdr3_aa: CSSAISGGPGKRYTF
v_call: TRBV11-2; cdr3_length: 18; clone_size: .; d_call: TRBD2; j_call: TRBJ2-1; cdr3_nt: TGTGCCAGCGCTTGGAGAGGGCTAGCGGGTTCTTACAAAAGTGAGCAGTTCTTC; cdr3_aa: CASAWRGLAGSYKSEQFF
v_call: TRBV4-1; cdr3_length: 18; clone_size: .; d_call: TRBD1; j_call: TRBJ1-1; cdr3_nt: TGCGCCAGCAGCCAAGATTCTGCAGGGGGGGGGTCCCACACTGAAGCTTTCTTT; cdr3_aa: CASSQDSAGGGSHTEAFF
v_call: TRBV4-3; cdr3_length: 18; clone_size: .; d_call: .; j_call: TRBJ2-7; cdr3_nt: TGCGCCAGCAGCCAATTCCCTACCGGGCGGTTTACTGCCTACGAGCAGTACTTC; cdr3_aa: CASSQFPTGRFTAYEQYF
v_call: TRBV12-3/TRBV12-4; cdr3_length: 12; clone_size: .; d_call: .; j_call: TRBJ1-1; cdr3_nt: TGTGCCAGCAGGGCGGGGCGCACTGAAGCTTTCTTT; cdr3_aa: CASRAGRTEAFF
v_call: TRBV29-1; cdr3_length: 11; clone_size: .; d_call: TRBD2; j_call: TRBJ2-5; cdr3_nt: TGCAGCGGGACTAGCGGGGTATCCCAGTACTTC; cdr3_aa: CSGTSGVSQYF
v_call: TRBV20-1; cdr3_length: 11; clone_size: .; d_call: .; j_call: TRBJ2-1; cdr3_nt: TGCAGTGTGAGAGTTATCAATGAGCAGTTCTTC; cdr3_aa: CSVRVINEQFF
v_call: TRBV11-2; cdr3_length: 15; clone_size: .; d_call: .; j_call: TRBJ2-3; cdr3_nt: TGTGCCAGCAGCTTAGAGGACTTGTTGGGTGCTACGCAGTATTTT; cdr3_aa: CASSLEDLLGATQYF
v_call: TRBV18; cdr3_length: 14; clone_size: .; d_call: .; j_call: TRBJ2-1; cdr3_nt: TGTGCCAGCTCACCACCTGAAGGGTACAATGAGCAGTTCTTC; cdr3_aa: CASSPPEGYNEQFF
v_call: TRBV19; cdr3_length: 13; clone_size: .; d_call: TRBD1; j_call: TRBJ1-1; cdr3_nt: TGTGCCAGTAGTTCCTGGACAGGAGCTGAAGCTTTCTTT; cdr3_aa: CASSSWTGAEAFF
v_call: TRBV18; cdr3_length: 18; clone_size: .; d_call: TRBD2; j_call: TRBJ2-1; cdr3_nt: TGTGCCAGCTCACCACTGGAAGAGCGGGGGGGCTCCTACAATGAGCAGTTCTTC; cdr3_aa: CASSPLEERGGSYNEQFF
v_call: TRBV5-1; cdr3_length: 15; clone_size: once; d_call: .; j_call: TRBJ2-6; cdr3_nt: TGCGCCAGCAGCTTACAGGTCTCTGGGGCCAACGTCCTGACTTTC; cdr3_aa: CASSLQVSGANVLTF
v_call: TRBV25-1; cdr3_length: 16; clone_size: few; d_call: .; j_call: TRBJ1-5; cdr3_nt: TGTGCCAGCAGTGAATATAAGGGCAGGGGAAGTCAGCCCCAGCATTTT; cdr3_aa: CASSEYKGRGSQPQHF
v_call: TRBV3-1/TRBV3-2; cdr3_length: 16; clone_size: .; d_call: .; j_call: TRBJ2-6; cdr3_nt: TGTGCCAGCAGCCCGGTAGAGGGCTCTGGGGCCAACGTCCTGACTTTC; cdr3_aa: CASSPVEGSGANVLTF
v_call: TRBV24-1; cdr3_length: 12; clone_size: .; d_call: .; j_call: TRBJ2-7; cdr3_nt: TGTGCCACCAGTGCTGGGGTCTACGAGCAGTACTTC; cdr3_aa: CATSAGVYEQYF
v_call: TRBV15; cdr3_length: 15; clone_size: .; d_call: .; j_call: TRBJ2-5; cdr3_nt: TGTGCCACCAGCAGAGAATCGGATAAGCGAGAGACCCAGTACTTC; cdr3_aa: CATSRESDKRETQYF